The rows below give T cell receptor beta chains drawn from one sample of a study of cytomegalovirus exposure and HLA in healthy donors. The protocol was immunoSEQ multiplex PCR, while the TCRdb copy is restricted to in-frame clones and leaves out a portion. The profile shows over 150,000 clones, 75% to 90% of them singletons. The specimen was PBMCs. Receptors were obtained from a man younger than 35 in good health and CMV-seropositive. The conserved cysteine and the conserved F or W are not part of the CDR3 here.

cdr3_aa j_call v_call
ASSPDSARLGEQF TRBJ2-1 TRBV5-1
ASSGTSGGPYQETQY TRBJ2-5 TRBV5-4
APPRAASYQETQY TRBJ2-5 TRBV7-2
ASSRVGQTGNTIY TRBJ1-3 TRBV11-2
ASRSSPSYEQY TRBJ2-7 TRBV5-4
ASTPQGTWGEQY TRBJ2-7 TRBV6-1
ASSSQGWNYGYT TRBJ1-2 TRBV5-1
ASSEGGRRWEQY TRBJ2-7 TRBV6-1
ASSGDRQGYGYT TRBJ1-2 TRBV2
ASSLTVGNTEAF TRBJ1-1 TRBV18
ASSLGVYGYT TRBJ1-2 TRBV5-1
ASSNRWANYGYT TRBJ1-2 TRBV27
ASSQGLREGPDTQY TRBJ2-3 TRBV4-3
ASTRQSHTEAF TRBJ1-1 TRBV7-2